The 9 T cell receptor beta chains reported below all come from one sample, sequenced in a study of OX40 agonist ivuxolimab in advanced cancers. Assay used: immunoSEQ multiplex PCR; TCRdb lists only in-frame clones, some missing. Of more than 50,000 clones in the sample, about nine tenths were seen once. This specimen consisted of CD4+ or CD8+ T cells sorted from blood, obtained in a trial of the OX40 agonist ivuxolimab. These receptors were obtained from an adult with an advanced solid tumor such as melanoma, head and neck, liver or kidney cancer.

This rearrangement joins TRBV5-1 to TRBJ2-5; TRBD2 matches at 10 bases. CDR3 length equals 14 residues. V lost 2 bases, J lost 5 bases, and 3 bases stayed unmatched. Germline V gene data show CDR1 as SGHRS and CDR2 as YFSETQ. This chain's CDR3 is CASSFGLAEETQYF. The CDR3 bases are TGCGCCAGCAGCTTCGGACTAGCGGAGGAGACCCAGTACTTC.

This clone was found a few times. The genes are TRBV7-9 and TRBJ1-3; no clear D gene. The V gene's germline CDR1 is SEHNR and CDR2 FQNEAQ (reference sequence). There are 14 residues in the CDR3. V was shortened by 5 bases and J by 0 bases, with 8 bases between the two germline ends. The CDR3 region is CASSESNSGNTIYF. CDR3 nucleotide sequence: TGTGCCAGCAGCGAATCTAACTCTGGAAACACCATATATTTT.

J is TRBJ2-1 and V is TRBV30; D remains ambiguous. V shed 0 bases and J shed 3 bases, with 3 bases lying between them. CDR3 length: 12 amino acids. The germline V gene has CDR1 GTSNPN and CDR2 SVGIG (reference sequence). The CDR3 reads CAWSVDYNEQFF. The CDR3 bases are TGTGCCTGGAGTGTTGACTACAATGAGCAGTTCTTC.

This clone is a singleton in its sample. The chain combines TRBV7-9 with TRBJ2-1; 10 nucleotides match TRBD2. Germline V gives CDR1 SEHNR, CDR2 FQNEAQ (reference sequence). Trimming at V came to 5 bases and at J to 9 bases, leaving 10 bases not matched to a gene. CDR3 length equals 15 residues. DNA of the CDR3: TGTGCCAGCAGCCTACTAGCGGGAAAGGGTGTTGAGCAGTTCTTC. Residues: CASSLLAGKGVEQFF.

The CDR3 DNA sequence: TGTGCCAGTAGTATTCTAGGGGCAGAGACAGCTGAAGCTTTCTTT. It translates to CASSILGAETAEAFF. The chain employs TRBV19 and TRBJ1-1; tentatively, D is TRBD1 (5 bases). From germline, CDR1 is LNHDA and CDR2 SQIVND (reference sequence). CDR3 length: 15 residues. V was shortened by 3 bases and J by 6 bases, with 17 bases between the two germline ends.

The chain is built from TRBV2 and TRBJ2-3, with 12 bases fitting TRBD1. This CDR3 comprises 15 residues. With V trimmed by 5 bases and J by 4 bases, 4 bases remained unmatched. Germline V gene lookup returns CDR1 SNHLY and CDR2 FYNNEI. The CDR3 here is CASSLGTGGSDTQYF. Written as DNA, the CDR3 is TGTGCCAGCAGTCTCGGGACAGGGGGCTCAGATACGCAGTATTTT.

The chain uses TRBV19 and TRBJ1-5; 9 nucleotides line up with TRBD1. In germline, CDR1 is LNHDA, CDR2 SQIVND (reference sequence). V was pared by 10 bases and J by 4 bases, with 5 bases of the junction left unmatched. The CDR3 has 13 amino acids. The DNA of the CDR3 is TGTGCCACCCAGGACAGGGGAAATCAGCCCCAGCATTTT. It codes for CATQDRGNQPQHF.

Judged by abundance, this clone is medium-sized. This rearrangement joins TRBV9 to TRBJ2-3; perhaps TRBD2 as D (6 bases). Germline loops: CDR1 SGDLS, CDR2 YYNGEE. Trimming removed 2 bases at V and 0 bases at J, with 16 bases between. The CDR3 is 17 amino acids. CDR3 nucleotides: TGTGCCAGCAGCGTCTGGGCGGGGAGCACTAGCACAGATACGCAGTATTTT. Its protein product is CASSVWAGSTSTDTQYF.

This chain links TRBV10-3 with TRBJ1-2; D unresolved. Germline V gives CDR1 ENHRY, CDR2 SYGVKD. The V and J ends lost 0 bases and 0 bases respectively, with 5 bases between them. The CDR3 has 14 residues. The DNA of the CDR3 is TGTGCCATCAGTGAGTCCGGTTCTAACTATGGCTACACCTTC. It codes for CAISESGSNYGYTF.